This is a list of T cell receptor beta chains from one sample in a study of cytomegalovirus exposure and HLA in healthy donors. Libraries were prepared by immunoSEQ multiplex PCR; TCRdb keeps only in-frame clonotypes and omits some of them. The table shows some 190,000 clones, with roughly 80% occurring only once. The sequencing input was PBMCs. These TCRs come from a woman aged 25 to 45 in good health and CMV-seropositive. Each CDR3 is given with its conserved first and last residue.

>TRBV12-5
CASGWVGVAGSANTGELFF
>TRBV4-3
CASSPSDREDTEAFF
>TRBV7-3
CASSLKVRGEYF
>TRBV15
CATSRAQEGYNEQFF
>TRBV28
CASRTPGLAGGYEQYF
>TRBV5-1
CASSLGRGAGGYNEQFF
>TRBV28
CASSTGAFSNQPQHF
>TRBV6-1
CASSVGGEGTEAFF
>TRBV30
CALERGAGGDEQYF
>TRBV7-3
CASSLSGGVSEDTQYF
>TRBV7-2
CASSFWTAVGYTF
>TRBV6-6
CASSYRQAIYEQYF
>TRBV7-9
CASSARQSYSGANVLTF
>TRBV4-2
CASSQPGTGELFF
>TRBV5-4
CASSLTGRELQETQYF
>TRBV27
CASGRTGGSLEQYF
>TRBV6-5
CASSYGGLGKETQYF
>TRBV7-2
CASSPRTQGGADTQYF
>TRBV27
CASSFAGGQDEQFF
>TRBV27
CASSSSQGLGEQFF
>TRBV28
CASRPRQASPLHF
>TRBV28
CASTYGVGNQPQHF
>TRBV25-1
CASSDRTGNTGELFF
>TRBV6-6
CASSSTGARTGELFF